This TCR beta chain was retrieved from a study of T cell responses to AZD1222 COVID-19 vaccine. About the study: The study pooled second doses at about 4 or about 12 weeks.

Here immunoSEQ multiplex PCR was the method, and the copy in TCRdb shows in-frame clones only, minus some. The table has 120,000 or so clones, under 95% seen once; the top ten hold approximately 5.1%. The receptor's source is an adult in good health. The sample consisted of peripheral blood, taken on day 0 of AZD1222 vaccination.

The chain's CDR3 is CAIEEAASDEQYF. CDR3 nucleotides: TGTGCCATCGAGGAGGCGGCCTCGGACGAGCAGTACTTC. The rearrangement uses TRBV7-9 and TRBJ2-7; a weak D match, TRBD2 (5 bases). The CDR3 sequence is 13 residues long. V was pared by 10 bases and J by 5 bases, with 18 bases between. CDR1 is SEHNR and CDR2 is FQNEAQ in the germline V gene (reference sequence).